The subject of this entry is one TCR beta chain. The data were obtained in a study of T-cell reconstitution after alpha-beta-depleted transplantation in children. Preparation of the TCRbeta library involved a method that used unique molecular identifiers. TCRdb re-analysed the PCR reads in MiXCR, keeping a single row per CDR3 protein. Among around 580,000 distinct CDR3 sequences listed, 23% were seen once. This clonotype was obtained from a boy younger than two who had a stem cell transplant for acute myeloid leukemia, so the T cells may come from the graft donor. Here the sequenced sample was PBMCs, mostly from graft donor cells, taken 360 days after TCRalphabeta/CD19-depleted stem cell transplant.

CDR3 protein: CASRRTGNVETQYF. As DNA, the CDR3 is TGTGCCAGCAGGCGGACAGGCAACGTGGAGACCCAGTACTTC. The rearrangement links TRBV12-3 or TRBV12-4 to TRBJ2-5; 7 bases agree with TRBD1. The ends lost 6 bases at V and 5 bases at J; junction bases unmatched: 9. This CDR3 spans 14 amino acids.